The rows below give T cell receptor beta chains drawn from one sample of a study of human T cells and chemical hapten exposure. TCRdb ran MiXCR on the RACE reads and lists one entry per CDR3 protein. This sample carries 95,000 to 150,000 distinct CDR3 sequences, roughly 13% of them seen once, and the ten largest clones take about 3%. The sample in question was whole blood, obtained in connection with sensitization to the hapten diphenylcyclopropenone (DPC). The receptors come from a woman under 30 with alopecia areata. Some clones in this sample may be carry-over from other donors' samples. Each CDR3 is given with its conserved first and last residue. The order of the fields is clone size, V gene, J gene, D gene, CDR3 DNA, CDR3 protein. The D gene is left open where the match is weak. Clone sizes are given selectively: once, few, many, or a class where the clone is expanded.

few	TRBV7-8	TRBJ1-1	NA	TGTGCCAGCAGCTCCCGACGGTGGGGAGTGAACACTGAAGCTTTCTTT	CASSSRRWGVNTEAFF
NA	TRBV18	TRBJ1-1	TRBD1	TGTGCCAGCTCACCACCATCCAACAGGGGGCGCGGTGAAGCTTTCTTT	CASSPPSNRGRGEAFF
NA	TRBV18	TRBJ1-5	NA	TGTGCCAGCTCACCGGGGCACTTTAGCAATCAGCCCCAGCATTTT	CASSPGHFSNQPQHF
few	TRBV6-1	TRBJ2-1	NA	TGTGCCAGCAGTGAGTCCGCCTCCTACAATGAGCAGTTCTTC	CASSESASYNEQFF
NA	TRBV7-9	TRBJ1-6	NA	TGTGCCAGCAGCTTAAGCCCCTCTTCACCCCTCCACTTT	CASSLSPSSPLHF
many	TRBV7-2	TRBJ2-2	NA	TGTGCCAGCAGCTCGACAGGGAGGGCCGGGGAGCTGTTTTTT	CASSSTGRAGELFF
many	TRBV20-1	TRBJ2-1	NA	TGCAGTGGCCTGACTCATAGCGGCTACAATGAGCAGTTCTTC	CSGLTHSGYNEQFF
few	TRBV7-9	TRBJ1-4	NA	TGTGCCAGCCGAGGGACCCGCGCAGACACAAGAAATGAAAAACTGTTTTTT	CASRGTRADTRNEKLFF
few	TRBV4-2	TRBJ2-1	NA	TGTGCCAGCAGCCAAGATCGGGGTGAGCAGTTCTTC	CASSQDRGEQFF
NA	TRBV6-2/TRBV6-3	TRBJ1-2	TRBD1	TGTGCCAGCCGACAAATTCCAGGACAGGGGGTAACGTATGGCTACACCTTC	CASRQIPGQGVTYGYTF
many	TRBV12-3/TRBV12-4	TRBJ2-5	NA	TGTGCCAGCAGTTTCCGGGGGGCTGAGACCCAGTACTTC	CASSFRGAETQYF
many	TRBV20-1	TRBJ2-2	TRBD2	TGCAGTGCCAGGTGGCTAGCGGGGGGGCCGGACACCGGGGAGCTGTTTTTT	CSARWLAGGPDTGELFF
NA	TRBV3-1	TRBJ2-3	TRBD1	TGTGCCAGCAGCCGGGACAGACCCACAGATACGCAGTATTTT	CASSRDRPTDTQYF
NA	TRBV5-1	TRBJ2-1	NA	TGCGCCAGCAGCTCGGCGGTCCCCGGGGGCCGCTACAATGAGCAGTTCTTC	CASSSAVPGGRYNEQFF
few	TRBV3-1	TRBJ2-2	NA	TGTGCCAGCAGCCAAACAGGACTTCGGAACACCGGGGAGCTGTTTTTT	CASSQTGLRNTGELFF
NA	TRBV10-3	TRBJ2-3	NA	TGTGCCATCAGTGACTACCAATCTAGCACAGATACGCAGTATTTT	CAISDYQSSTDTQYF
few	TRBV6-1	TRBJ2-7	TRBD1	TGTGCCAGCAGTGAGGGGACAGGGGATTGGTACGAGCAGTACTTC	CASSEGTGDWYEQYF
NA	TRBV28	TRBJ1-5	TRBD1	TGTGCCAGCAGTTACTCCGGGACAGGCAATCAGCCCCAGCATTTT	CASSYSGTGNQPQHF
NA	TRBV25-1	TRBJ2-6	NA	TGTGCCAGCAGTGATGGCCAGGGGCTGAGGGCCAACGTCCTGACTTTC	CASSDGQGLRANVLTF
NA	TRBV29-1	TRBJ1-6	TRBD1	TGCAGCGTTGGGTCAGGGGGTAATTCACCCCTCCACTTT	CSVGSGGNSPLHF
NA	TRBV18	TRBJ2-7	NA	TGTGCCAGCTCACCCCTCCGCCAGGGATTGTCATACGAGCAGTACTTC	CASSPLRQGLSYEQYF
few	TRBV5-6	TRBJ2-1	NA	TGTGCCAGCAGCTTCCCGTTTGCTAATGAGCAGTTCTTC	CASSFPFANEQFF
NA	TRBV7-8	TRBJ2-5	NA	TGTGCCAGCAGCTTAGAATCATCACAAGAGACCCAGTACTTC	CASSLESSQETQYF
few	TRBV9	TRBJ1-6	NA	TGTGCCAGCAGCGTGAGCCGGGACGGCAATTCACCCCTCCACTTT	CASSVSRDGNSPLHF
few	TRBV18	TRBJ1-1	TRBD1	TGTGCCAGCTCACCGATGACAGGGGGGACTGAAGCTTTCTTT	CASSPMTGGTEAFF
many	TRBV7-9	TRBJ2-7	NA	TGTGCCAGTCGCCCGGCAGGTAACTACGAGCAGTACTTC	CASRPAGNYEQYF
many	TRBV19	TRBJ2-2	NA	TGTGCCAGTAGTCCTCGAGGGGGGTTCACCGGGGAGCTGTTTTTT	CASSPRGGFTGELFF
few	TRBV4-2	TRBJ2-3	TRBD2	TGTGCCAGCAGCCAAGTTCCCCGGGCTAGCGGGATCACAGATACGCAGTATTTT	CASSQVPRASGITDTQYF
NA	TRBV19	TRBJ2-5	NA	TGTGCCAGTAGTTCGAGCGGTTCTGAGACCCAGTACTTC	CASSSSGSETQYF
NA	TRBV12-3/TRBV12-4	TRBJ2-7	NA	TGTGCCAGCAGTCGGCCTCCCGGCGAGCAGTACTTC	CASSRPPGEQYF
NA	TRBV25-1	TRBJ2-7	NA	TGTGCCAGCAGTGATGACGGCTACGAGCAGTACTTC	CASSDDGYEQYF
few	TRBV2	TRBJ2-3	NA	TGTGCCAGCAGCAAGGGGGGAACAGATACGCAGTATTTT	CASSKGGTDTQYF
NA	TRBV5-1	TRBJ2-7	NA	TGCGCCAGCAGCTTGGACAGGGTCAGCTCCTACGAGCAGTACTTC	CASSLDRVSSYEQYF
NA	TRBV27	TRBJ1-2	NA	TGTGCCAGCAGTTTAGGGAGGGGCTATGGCTACACCTTC	CASSLGRGYGYTF
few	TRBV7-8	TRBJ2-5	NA	TGTGCCAGCAGCTTAACGGGGGGCGTCCAAGAGACCCAGTACTTC	CASSLTGGVQETQYF
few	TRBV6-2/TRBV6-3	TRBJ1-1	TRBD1	TGTGCCAGCAGTGAGGGGGCTTTGAACACTGAAGCTTTCTTT	CASSEGALNTEAFF
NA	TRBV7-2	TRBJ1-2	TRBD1	TGTGCCAGCAGCTTCAGACAGGGCTCTAACTATGGCTACACCTTC	CASSFRQGSNYGYTF
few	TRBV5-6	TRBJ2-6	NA	TGTGCCAGCAGCACCCCATTCTCTGGGGCCGACGTCCTGACTTTC	CASSTPFSGADVLTF
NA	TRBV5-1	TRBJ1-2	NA	TGCGCCAGCAGTACCCAGGACAGCCGATATGGCTACACCTTC	CASSTQDSRYGYTF
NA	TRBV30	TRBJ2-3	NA	TGTGCCTGGAGTGTATATAGGGACTCCCAAGATACGCAGTATTTT	CAWSVYRDSQDTQYF
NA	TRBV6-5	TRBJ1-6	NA	TGTGCCAGCAGCTCAGAGGGGGGGCGTAATAATTCACCCCTCCACTTT	CASSSEGGRNNSPLHF
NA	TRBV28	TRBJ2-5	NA	TGTGCCAGCAGTCAAAGACAGCTCCAAGAGACCCAGTACTTC	CASSQRQLQETQYF
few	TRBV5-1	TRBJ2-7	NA	TGCGCCAGCAGCGGAGACTACGAGCAGTACTTC	CASSGDYEQYF
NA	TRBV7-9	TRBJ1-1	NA	TGTGCCAGCAGCCAATCTGGGGCTTTCTTT	CASSQSGAFF
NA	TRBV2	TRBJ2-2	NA	TGTGCCAGCAAAACGGGCAGTCTGGCCGGGGAGCTGTTTTTT	CASKTGSLAGELFF
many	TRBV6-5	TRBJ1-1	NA	TGTGCCAGCAGCCAACATAGACAGAGACACAGCATGAACACTGAAGCTTTCTTT	CASSQHRQRHSMNTEAFF
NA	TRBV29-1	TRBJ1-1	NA	TGCAGCGTTGAAGATAGGGGGGGTGCTTTCTTT	CSVEDRGGAFF
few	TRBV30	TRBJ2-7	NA	TGTGCCTGGAGTGAAAGCCACAGAAGTTTGGGGGAGCAGTACTTC	CAWSESHRSLGEQYF
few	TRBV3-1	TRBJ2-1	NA	TGTGCCAGCAGCCGGGGCCGGGACCCCAAGGTAAATGAGCAGTTCTTC	CASSRGRDPKVNEQFF
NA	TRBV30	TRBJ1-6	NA	TGTGCCTGGAGTATTTGGTCCAATTCACCCCTCCACTTT	CAWSIWSNSPLHF
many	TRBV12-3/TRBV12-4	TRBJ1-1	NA	TGTGCCAGCAGGGAGCCGAACACTGAAGCTTTCTTT	CASREPNTEAFF
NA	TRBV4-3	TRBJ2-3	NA	TGCGCCAGCAGCCGTGATATGGAGGGGGATACGCAGTATTTT	CASSRDMEGDTQYF
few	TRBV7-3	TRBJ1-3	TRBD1	TGTGCCAGCAGCCCGACAGGGGAGCGGAACACCATATATTTT	CASSPTGERNTIYF
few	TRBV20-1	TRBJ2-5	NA	TGCAGTGCTAGAGCGGTTGACCAAGAGACCCAGTACTTC	CSARAVDQETQYF
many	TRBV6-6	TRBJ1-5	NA	TGTGCCAGCAGTTACAGAGTTCAGCCCCAGCATTTT	CASSYRVQPQHF
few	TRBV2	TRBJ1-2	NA	TGTGCCAGCAGTGAAGCTATGTCCACGGGGCGGATGTATGGCTACACCTTC	CASSEAMSTGRMYGYTF
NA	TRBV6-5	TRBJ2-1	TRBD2	TGTGCCAGCAGGCAGACTAGCGTCAATGAGCGGTTCTTC	CASRQTSVNERFF
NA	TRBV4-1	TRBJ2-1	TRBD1	TGCGCCAGCAGCGTCCGGGACAGGGAGGATGAGCAGTTCTTC	CASSVRDREDEQFF
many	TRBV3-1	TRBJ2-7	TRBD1	TGTGCCAGCAGCCGCGGACAGGGCTCCTACGAGCAGTACTTC	CASSRGQGSYEQYF
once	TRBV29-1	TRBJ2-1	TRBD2	TGCGGCGGGGGGAGCACCTACAATGAGCAGTTCTTC	CGGGSTYNEQFF